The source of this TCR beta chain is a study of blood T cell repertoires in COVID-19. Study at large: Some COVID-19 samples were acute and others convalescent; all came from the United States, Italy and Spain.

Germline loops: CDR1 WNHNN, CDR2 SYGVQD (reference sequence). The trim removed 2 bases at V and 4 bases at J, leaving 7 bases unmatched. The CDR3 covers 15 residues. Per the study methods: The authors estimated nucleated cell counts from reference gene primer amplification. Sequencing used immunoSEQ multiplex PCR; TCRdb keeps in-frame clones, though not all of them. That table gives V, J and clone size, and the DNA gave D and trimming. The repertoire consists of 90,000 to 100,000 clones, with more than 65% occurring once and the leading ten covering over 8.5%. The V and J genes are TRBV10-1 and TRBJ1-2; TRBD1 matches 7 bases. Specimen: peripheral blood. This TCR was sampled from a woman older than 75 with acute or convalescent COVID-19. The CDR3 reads CASSEDRAVVYGYTF. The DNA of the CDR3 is TGCGCCAGCAGTGAGGACAGGGCTGTGGTCTATGGCTACACCTTC.